This TCR beta chain emerged from a study of blood T cell repertoires in COVID-19. Study background: COVID-19 samples from acute and convalescent phases originated in the United States, Italy and Spain.

Profiled with immunoSEQ multiplex PCR; TCRdb holds only in-frame clones, not every one. The sample gives under 250,000 clones, 84% of which show up once; about 7.3% is in the top ten. This clone was recorded only once. Other nucleotide sequences in the sample specify the same CDR3. The TCR sequence derives from a woman in her forties or fifties with active or convalescent COVID-19. The specimen was peripheral blood.

Here the CDR3 reads CASSLNTGELFF. CDR3 DNA sequence: TGTGCCAGCAGCTTAAACACCGGGGAGCTGTTTTTT. The V gene is TRBV9, the J gene TRBJ2-2, with D hard to call. V lost 4 bases and J 2 bases, leaving 3 bases between the germline ends. The CDR3 has 12 amino acids. The V gene's germline CDR1 is SGDLS and CDR2 YYNGEE.